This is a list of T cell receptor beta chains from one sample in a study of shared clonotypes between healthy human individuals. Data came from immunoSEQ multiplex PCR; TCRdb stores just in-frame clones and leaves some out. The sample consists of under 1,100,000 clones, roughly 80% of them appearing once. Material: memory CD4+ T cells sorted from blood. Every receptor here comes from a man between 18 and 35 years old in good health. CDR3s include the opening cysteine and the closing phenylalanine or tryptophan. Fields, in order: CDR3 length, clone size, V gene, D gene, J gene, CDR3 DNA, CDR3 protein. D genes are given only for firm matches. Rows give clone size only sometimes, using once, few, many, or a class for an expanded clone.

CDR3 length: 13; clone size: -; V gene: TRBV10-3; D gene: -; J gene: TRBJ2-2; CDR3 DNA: TGTGCCATCAGTGATGGGGGAGTGGGGGAGCTGTTTTTT; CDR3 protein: CAISDGGVGELFF
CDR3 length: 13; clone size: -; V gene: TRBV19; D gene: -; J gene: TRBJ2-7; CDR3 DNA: TGTGCCAGTAATGACTTAACAGGTTACGAGCAGTACTTC; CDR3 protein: CASNDLTGYEQYF
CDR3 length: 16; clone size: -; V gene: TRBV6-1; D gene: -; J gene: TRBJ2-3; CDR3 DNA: TGTGCCAGCAGTGAAGCGCAAACGACTAGCACAGATACGCAGTATTTT; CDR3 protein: CASSEAQTTSTDTQYF
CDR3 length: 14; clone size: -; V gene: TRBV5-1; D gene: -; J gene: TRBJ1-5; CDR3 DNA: TGCGCCAGCAGCCCATCCGGTCCCAATCAGCCCCAGCATTTT; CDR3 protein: CASSPSGPNQPQHF
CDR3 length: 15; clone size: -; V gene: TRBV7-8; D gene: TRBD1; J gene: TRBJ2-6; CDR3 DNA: TGTGCCAGCAGCGCGGGACAGGGGGGGGCCAACGTCCTGACTTTC; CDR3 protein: CASSAGQGGANVLTF
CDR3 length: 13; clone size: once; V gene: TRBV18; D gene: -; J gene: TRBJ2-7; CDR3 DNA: TGTGCCAGCTCGGGGGACGTACTTCGCGAGCAGTACTTC; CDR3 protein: CASSGDVLREQYF
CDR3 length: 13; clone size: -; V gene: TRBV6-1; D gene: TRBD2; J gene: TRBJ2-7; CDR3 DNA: TGTGGATCGGTAAGCGGGAGAAACAACGAGCAGTACTTC; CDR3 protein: CGSVSGRNNEQYF
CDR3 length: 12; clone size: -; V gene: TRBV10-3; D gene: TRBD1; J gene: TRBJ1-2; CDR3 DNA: TGTGCCACTGCCGGGACAGGGGGTAGCTACACCTTC; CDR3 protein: CATAGTGGSYTF
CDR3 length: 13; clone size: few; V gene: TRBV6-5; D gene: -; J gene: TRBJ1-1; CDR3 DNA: TGTGCCAGCAGAAACGACGGGAACACTGAAGCTTTCTTT; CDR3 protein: CASRNDGNTEAFF
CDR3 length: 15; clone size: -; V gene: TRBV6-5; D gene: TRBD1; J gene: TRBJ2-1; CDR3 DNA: TGTGCCAGCAGTTACTGGCGGACAGGGGGCGGTGAGCAGTTCTTC; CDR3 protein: CASSYWRTGGGEQFF
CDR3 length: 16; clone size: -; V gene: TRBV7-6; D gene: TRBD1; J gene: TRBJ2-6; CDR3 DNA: TGTGCCAGCAGCTGGGGACAGGCCAGTGGGGCCAACGTCCTGACTTTC; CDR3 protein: CASSWGQASGANVLTF
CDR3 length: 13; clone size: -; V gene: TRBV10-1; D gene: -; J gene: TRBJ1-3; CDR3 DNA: TGCGCCAGCAGGGGCAACTCTGGAAACACCATATATTTT; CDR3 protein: CASRGNSGNTIYF
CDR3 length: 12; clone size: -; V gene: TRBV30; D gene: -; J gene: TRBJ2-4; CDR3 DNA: TGTGCCTGCAGGGAGGCCAAAAACATTCAGTACTTC; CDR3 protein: CACREAKNIQYF
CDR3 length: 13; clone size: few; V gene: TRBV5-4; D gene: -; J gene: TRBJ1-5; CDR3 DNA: TGTGCCAGCAGGACGGGTCGCAATCAGCCCCAGCATTTT; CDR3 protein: CASRTGRNQPQHF
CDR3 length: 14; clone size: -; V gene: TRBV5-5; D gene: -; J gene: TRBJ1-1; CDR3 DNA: TGTGCCAGCAGCCCGGGGAACTCAGGCACTGAAGCTTTCTTT; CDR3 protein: CASSPGNSGTEAFF
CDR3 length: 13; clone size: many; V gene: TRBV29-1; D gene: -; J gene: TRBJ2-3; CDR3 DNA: TGCAGCGGAATCAAGCGCTCCACAGATACGCAGTATTTT; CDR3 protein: CSGIKRSTDTQYF
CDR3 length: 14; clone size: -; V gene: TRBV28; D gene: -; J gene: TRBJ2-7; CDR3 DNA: TGTGCCAGCAGCTGGGACATCACGGCCTACGAGCAGTACTTC; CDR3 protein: CASSWDITAYEQYF
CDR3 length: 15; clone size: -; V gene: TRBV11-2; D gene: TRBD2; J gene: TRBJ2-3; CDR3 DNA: TGTGCCAGCAGCCCAGGACTAGCGGTCACAGATACGCAGTATTTT; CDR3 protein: CASSPGLAVTDTQYF
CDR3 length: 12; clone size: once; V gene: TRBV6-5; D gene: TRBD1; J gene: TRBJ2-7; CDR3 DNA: TGTGCCACCCAGGGGGTCAGGAACGAGCAGTACTTC; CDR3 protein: CATQGVRNEQYF
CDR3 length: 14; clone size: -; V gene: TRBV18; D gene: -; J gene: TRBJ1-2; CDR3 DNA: TGTGCCAGCTCACCCCTAGATCAGGGATATGGCTACACCTTC; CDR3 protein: CASSPLDQGYGYTF
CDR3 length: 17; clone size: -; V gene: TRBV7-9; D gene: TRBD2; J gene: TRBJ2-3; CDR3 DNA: TGTGCCAGCACCCGGGTACTAGCGGGAGGAAGGACAGATACGCAGTATTTT; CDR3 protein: CASTRVLAGGRTDTQYF
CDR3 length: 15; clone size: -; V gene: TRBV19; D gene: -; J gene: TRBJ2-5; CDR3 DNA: TGTGCCAGTAGTATAGGGCGGCAAGTTAAAGAGACCCAGTACTTC; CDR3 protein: CASSIGRQVKETQYF
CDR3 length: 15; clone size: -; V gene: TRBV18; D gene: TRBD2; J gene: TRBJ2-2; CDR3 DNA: TGTGCCAGCTCCCGAACCGGGACTAGCAGCGGGGAGCTGTTTTTT; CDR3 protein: CASSRTGTSSGELFF
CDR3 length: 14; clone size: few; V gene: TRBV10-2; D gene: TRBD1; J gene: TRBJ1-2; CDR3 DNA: TGCGCCAGCAGTGAGTCACAGGGGTACTATGGCTACACCTTC; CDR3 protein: CASSESQGYYGYTF
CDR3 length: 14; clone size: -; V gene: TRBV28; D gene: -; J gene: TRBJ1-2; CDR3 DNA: TGTGCCAGCAGTTTTTTACGACAGACGTATGGCTACACCTTC; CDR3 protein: CASSFLRQTYGYTF
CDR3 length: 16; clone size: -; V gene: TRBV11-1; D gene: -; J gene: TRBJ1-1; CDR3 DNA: TGTGCCAGCAGCTTGGACTCCCCTCAGAGGAACACTGAAGCTTTCTTT; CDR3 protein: CASSLDSPQRNTEAFF
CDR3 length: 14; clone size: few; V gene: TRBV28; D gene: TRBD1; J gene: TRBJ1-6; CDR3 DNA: TGTGCCAGCAGTCCGGGACAGGGTTGGTCACCCCTCCACTTT; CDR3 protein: CASSPGQGWSPLHF
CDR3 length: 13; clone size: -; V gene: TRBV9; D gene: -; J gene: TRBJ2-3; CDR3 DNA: TGTGCCAGCAGCGTGAGGAGTTTTGATACGCAGTATTTT; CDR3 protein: CASSVRSFDTQYF
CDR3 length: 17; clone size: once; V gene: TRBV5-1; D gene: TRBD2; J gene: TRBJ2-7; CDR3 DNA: TGCGCCAGCAGCTTTGGGGACCTAGCGGGAGGGCCGAGGGAGCAGTACTTC; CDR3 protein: CASSFGDLAGGPREQYF
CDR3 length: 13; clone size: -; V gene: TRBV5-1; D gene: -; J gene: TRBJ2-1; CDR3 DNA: TGCGCCAGCAGCTTGATAGGGAACAATGAGCAGTTCTTC; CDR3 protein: CASSLIGNNEQFF
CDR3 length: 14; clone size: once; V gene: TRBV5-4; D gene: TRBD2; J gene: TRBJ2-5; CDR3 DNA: TGTGCCAGCAGCTTGACCCTAGCGGGAGAGACCCAGTACTTC; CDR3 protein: CASSLTLAGETQYF
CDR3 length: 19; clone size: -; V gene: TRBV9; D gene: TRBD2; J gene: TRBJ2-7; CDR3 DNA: TGTGCCAGCAGCGTAGGATATGACAGGGATGTAGCGGGAGTGTACGAGCAGTACTTC; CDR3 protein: CASSVGYDRDVAGVYEQYF
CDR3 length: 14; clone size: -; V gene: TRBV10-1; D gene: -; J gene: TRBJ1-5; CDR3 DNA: TGCGCCAGCAGTGAGGCGGGCTACAATCAGCCCCAGCATTTT; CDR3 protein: CASSEAGYNQPQHF
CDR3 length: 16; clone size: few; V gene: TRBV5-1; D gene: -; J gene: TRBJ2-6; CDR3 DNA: TGCGCCAGCAGCTTGGCCGCAGGGCCTGGGGCCAACGTCCTGACTTTC; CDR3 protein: CASSLAAGPGANVLTF
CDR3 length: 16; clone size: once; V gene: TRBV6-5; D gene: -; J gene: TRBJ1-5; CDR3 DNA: TGTGCCAGCAGTTCTCTAGCGTGGGGGAGCGATCAGCCCCAGCATTTT; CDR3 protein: CASSSLAWGSDQPQHF
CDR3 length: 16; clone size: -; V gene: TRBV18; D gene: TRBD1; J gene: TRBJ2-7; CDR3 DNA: TGTGCCAGCTCACAACCGGGACAGGGGAGCTCCTACGAGCAGTACTTC; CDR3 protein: CASSQPGQGSSYEQYF
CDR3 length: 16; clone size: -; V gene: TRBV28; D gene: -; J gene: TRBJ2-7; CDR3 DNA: TGTGCCAGCAGTGGGAGTGGGGCAGGGAAACCCTACGAGCAGTACTTC; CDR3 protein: CASSGSGAGKPYEQYF
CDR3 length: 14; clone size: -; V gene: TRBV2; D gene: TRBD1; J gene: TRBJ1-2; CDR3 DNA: TGTGCCAGCAGACCGACAGGGGGCGGCTATGGCTACACCTTC; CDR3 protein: CASRPTGGGYGYTF
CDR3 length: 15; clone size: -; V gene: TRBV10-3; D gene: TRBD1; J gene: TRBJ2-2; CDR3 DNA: TGTGCCATCAGTGAGTGGGGGACAGGGACCGGGGAGCTGTTTTTT; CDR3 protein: CAISEWGTGTGELFF
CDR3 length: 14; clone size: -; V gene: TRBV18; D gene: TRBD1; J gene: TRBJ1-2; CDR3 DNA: TGTGCCAGCTCCCCCGGGACAGGGGAGAATGGCTACACCTTC; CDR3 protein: CASSPGTGENGYTF
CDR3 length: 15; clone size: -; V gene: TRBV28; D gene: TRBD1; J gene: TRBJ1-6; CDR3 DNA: TGTGCCAGCAGTTTACCCCTCACAGGGGTGGCACCCCTCCACTTT; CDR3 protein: CASSLPLTGVAPLHF
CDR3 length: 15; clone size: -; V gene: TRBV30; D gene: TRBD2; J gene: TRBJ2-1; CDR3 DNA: TGTGCCTGGAGTGTACGACTAGCGAACCACAATGAGCAGTTCTTC; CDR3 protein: CAWSVRLANHNEQFF
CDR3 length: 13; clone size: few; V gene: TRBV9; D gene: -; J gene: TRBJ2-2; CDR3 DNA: TGTGCCAGCAGTAGCAGCGACACCGGGGAGCTGTTTTTT; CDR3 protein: CASSSSDTGELFF
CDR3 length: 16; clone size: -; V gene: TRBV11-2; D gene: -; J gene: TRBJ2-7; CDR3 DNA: TGTGCCAGCAGCTTAGGAGCAGGGTCAGTGTCCTACGAGCAGTACTTC; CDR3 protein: CASSLGAGSVSYEQYF
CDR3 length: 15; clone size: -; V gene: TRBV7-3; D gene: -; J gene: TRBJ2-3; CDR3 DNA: TGTGCCAGCAGCTTAACGTTGGGGGGTACAGATACGCAGTATTTT; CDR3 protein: CASSLTLGGTDTQYF
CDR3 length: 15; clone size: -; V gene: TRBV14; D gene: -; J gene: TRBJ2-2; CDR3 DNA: TGTGCCAGCAGTGGGGCATCCGCGAACACCGGGGAGCTGTTTTTT; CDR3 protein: CASSGASANTGELFF
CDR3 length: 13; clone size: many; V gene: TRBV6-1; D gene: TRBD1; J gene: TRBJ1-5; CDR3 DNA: TGTGCCACCGAGGGACAGCCCAATCAGCCCCAGCATTTT; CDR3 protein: CATEGQPNQPQHF
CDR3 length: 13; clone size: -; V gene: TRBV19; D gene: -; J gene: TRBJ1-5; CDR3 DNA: TGTGCCTCCTCGCGGGCGTACAATCAGCCCCAGCATTTT; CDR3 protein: CASSRAYNQPQHF
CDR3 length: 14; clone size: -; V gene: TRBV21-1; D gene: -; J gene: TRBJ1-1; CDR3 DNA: TGTGCCAGCAGCCCAACGTGGGGTAACACTGAAGCTTTCTTT; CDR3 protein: CASSPTWGNTEAFF
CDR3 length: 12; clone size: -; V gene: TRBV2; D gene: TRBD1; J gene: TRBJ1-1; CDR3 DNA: TGTGCCAGCCGGACAGGAAACACTGAAGCTTTCTTT; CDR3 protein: CASRTGNTEAFF
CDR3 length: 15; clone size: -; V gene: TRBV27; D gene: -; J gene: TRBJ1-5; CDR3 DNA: TGTGCCAGCAGTTTAGGACGCGGGGGGCCTGAGCCCCAGCATTTT; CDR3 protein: CASSLGRGGPEPQHF
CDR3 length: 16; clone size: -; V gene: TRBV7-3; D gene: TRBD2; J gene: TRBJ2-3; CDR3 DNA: TGTGCCAGCAGCTTAACGGCGGGGGGCCCCTCGGATACGCAGTATTTT; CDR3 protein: CASSLTAGGPSDTQYF
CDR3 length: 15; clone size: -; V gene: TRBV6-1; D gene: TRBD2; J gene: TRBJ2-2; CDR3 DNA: TGTGCCACCCTACTAGCGGGGATGAATAGCGGGGAGCTGTTTTTT; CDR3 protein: CATLLAGMNSGELFF
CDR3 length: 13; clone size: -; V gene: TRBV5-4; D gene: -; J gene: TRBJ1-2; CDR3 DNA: TGTGCCAGCAGCGGGGACACCCCCTATGGCTACACCTTC; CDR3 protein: CASSGDTPYGYTF
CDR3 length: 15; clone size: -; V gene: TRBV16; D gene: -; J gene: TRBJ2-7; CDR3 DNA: TGTGCCAGCAGCCAATCGGTGGAGGGGGTCGGGGAGCAGTACTTC; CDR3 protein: CASSQSVEGVGEQYF